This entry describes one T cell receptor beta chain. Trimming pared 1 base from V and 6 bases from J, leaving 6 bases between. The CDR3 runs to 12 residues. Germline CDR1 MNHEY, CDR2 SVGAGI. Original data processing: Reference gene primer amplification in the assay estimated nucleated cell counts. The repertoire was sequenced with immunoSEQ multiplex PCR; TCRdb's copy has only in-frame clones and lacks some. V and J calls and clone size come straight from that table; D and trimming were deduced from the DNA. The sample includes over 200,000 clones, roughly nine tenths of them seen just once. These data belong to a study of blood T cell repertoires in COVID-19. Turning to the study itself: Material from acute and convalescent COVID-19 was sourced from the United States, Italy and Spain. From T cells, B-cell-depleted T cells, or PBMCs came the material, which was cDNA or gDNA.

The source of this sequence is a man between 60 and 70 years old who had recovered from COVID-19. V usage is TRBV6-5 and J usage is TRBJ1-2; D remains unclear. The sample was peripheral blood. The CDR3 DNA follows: TGTGCCAGCAGTTACTGGAGGGATGGCTACACCTTC. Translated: CASSYWRDGYTF.